This passage covers 24 T cell receptor beta chains from one sample sequenced in a study of T-cell reconstitution after alpha-beta-depleted transplantation in children. Unique molecular identifiers were used in preparing the TCRbeta library. TCRdb re-called the PCR reads through MiXCR, storing one row per CDR3 protein. This table has more than 150,000 distinct CDR3 sequences, just over 14% appearing once. Sequencing used PBMCs from the stem cell graft donor, obtained from the stem cell graft. The receptor source for this set is a human donor who donated a stem cell graft to a child with acute lymphoblastic leukemia.

This clonotype was counted many times. This chain uses TRBV4-2 with TRBJ2-7; 11 bases fit TRBD2. The CDR3 is made up of 15 amino acids. Germline values: CDR1 LGHNA, CDR2 YNFKEQ. After removal of 6 bases from V and 5 bases from J, the junction contained 9 bases not matched to a gene. The CDR3 reads CASRDRLAGKHEQYF. The DNA of the CDR3 is TGTGCCAGCAGAGATAGACTAGCGGGAAAGCACGAGCAGTACTTC.

This clonotype was seen more than once but under ten times. The chain uses TRBV6-5 and TRBJ2-7, with 11 bases lining up with TRBD1. Trimming took 8 bases from V and 4 from J; bases not matched to a gene: 10. This CDR3 comprises 15 residues. Per the germline V gene, CDR1 is MNHEY and CDR2 is SVGAGI. The CDR3 protein is CASDYRTGGGYEQYF. The CDR3 nucleotides are TGTGCCAGCGATTACCGGACAGGGGGCGGATACGAGCAGTACTTC.

This clonotype was counted between two and nine times. The chain employs TRBV27 and TRBJ2-1; 7 bases fit TRBD2. V lost 8 bases, J lost 0 bases, and 19 bases stayed unmatched. The CDR3 contains 19 residues. Germline CDR1 reads MNHEY; CDR2 reads SMNVEV (reference sequence). CDR3 sequence: CASAKKGGPPPSSYNEQFF. The DNA for the CDR3 is TGTGCCAGCGCCAAAAAGGGAGGGCCCCCCCCGAGCTCCTACAATGAGCAGTTCTTC.

At least ten counts were recorded for this clonotype. The chain is built from TRBV27 and TRBJ2-1; 8 bases agree with TRBD1. With V trimmed by 8 bases and J by 8 bases, 8 bases remained unmatched. CDR1 and CDR2 (germline): MNHEY, SMNVEV (reference sequence). CDR3 length equals 13 residues. CDR3 coding DNA: TGTGCCAGCGCAAGACAGGGGCTTGATGAGCAGTTCTTC. Its protein product is CASARQGLDEQFF.

This clonotype came up many times. The chain combines TRBV12-3 or TRBV12-4 with TRBJ2-1; D is possibly TRBD1 (7 bases). This CDR3 contains 12 residues. V lost 2 bases to trimming and J lost 12 bases, with 11 bases between them. The CDR3 loop reads CASSLFQGGQFF. The CDR3 nucleotides are TGTGCCAGCAGTTTATTCCAGGGGGGGCAGTTCTTC.

This rearrangement joins TRBV3-1 to TRBJ2-5, with 11 bases aligning to TRBD2. V was clipped by 7 bases and J by 2 bases; unmatched bases: 6. Germline V gene data show CDR1 as LGHDT and CDR2 as YNNKEL (reference sequence). The CDR3 sequence is 15 residues long. The CDR3 nucleotides are TGTGCCAGCACCTTAGCGGGAGGGCCTCAAGAGACCCAGTACTTC. This sequence encodes CASTLAGGPQETQYF.

This clonotype has ten or more counts. V gene TRBV20-1 combines with J gene TRBJ2-1; D may be TRBD1 or TRBD2 (5 bases each). CDR3 size: 14 residues. Trimming cost V 3 bases and J 2 bases, with 11 bases left between them. From germline, CDR1 is DFQATT and CDR2 SNEGSKA (reference sequence). CDR3 protein: CSARPGTTYNEQFF. CDR3 bases: TGCAGTGCTAGGCCCGGGACCACCTACAATGAGCAGTTCTTC.

This clonotype was detected many times. CDR3 sequence reads: CASSGNGPYEQYF. In DNA form, the CDR3 reads TGTGCCAGCAGTGGGAACGGGCCCTACGAGCAGTACTTC. The chain recombines TRBV12-3 or TRBV12-4 with TRBJ2-7; D not certain. Between the trimmed V and J ends, which lost 5 bases and 2 bases, there was a span of 10 bases. This CDR3 has 13 residues.

This clonotype showed up many times. The J gene is TRBJ2-7, the V gene TRBV12-3 or TRBV12-4; the match to TRBD1 covers 8 bases. The V and J ends lost 5 bases and 1 base, in that order; junction bases with no gene match: 1. This CDR3 spans 13 amino acids. CDR3: CASSRTGSYEQYF. Written as DNA, the CDR3 is TGTGCCAGCAGTAGGACAGGGTCCTACGAGCAGTACTTC.

This clonotype was recorded many times. V usage is TRBV20-1 and J usage is TRBJ2-7; 12 bases agree with TRBD2. This CDR3 spans 15 amino acids. Germline CDR1 DFQATT, CDR2 SNEGSKA (reference sequence). With V trimmed by 3 bases and J by 1 base, 4 bases remained unmatched. CDR3 protein: CSASGLAGRSYEQYF. The CDR3 bases are TGCAGTGCTAGTGGACTAGCGGGAAGGTCCTACGAGCAGTACTTC.

This clonotype was recorded many times. This rearrangement joins TRBV3-1 to TRBJ2-1; D not resolved. The germline V gene has CDR1 LGHDT and CDR2 YNNKEL (reference sequence). The CDR3 sequence is 12 residues long. V was shortened by 1 base and J by 7 bases, with 5 bases between the two germline ends. The CDR3 nucleotides are TGTGCCAGCAGCCAAGTTCCGAATGAGCAGTTCTTC. This sequence encodes CASSQVPNEQFF.

V usage is TRBV6-5 and J usage is TRBJ2-3; the D call may be TRBD1 or TRBD2 (5 bases each). Per germline, CDR1 MNHEY and CDR2 SVGAGI. Trimming took off 2 bases at V and 0 bases at J, with 6 bases between the two ends. The CDR3 extends over 14 amino acids. Here the CDR3 reads CASSYEGSTDTQYF. CDR3 in DNA: TGTGCCAGCAGTTACGAGGGGAGCACAGATACGCAGTATTTT.

This clonotype showed up many times. As DNA, the CDR3 is TGCGCCAGCAGCTTCCACGACAGCAACTATGGCTACACCTTC. Protein product: CASSFHDSNYGYTF. The chain joins TRBV5-1 to TRBJ1-2; D is perhaps TRBD1 (5 bases). This CDR3 is 14 amino acids long. Germline V gene sequence: CDR1 SGHRS, CDR2 YFSETQ. The V and J ends lost 2 bases and 2 bases respectively, with 10 bases between them.

The sample holds many counts of this clonotype. The chain is built from TRBV20-1 and TRBJ2-1, with 8 bases aligning to TRBD2. The CDR3 totals 15 residues. The trim removed 6 bases at V and 4 bases at J, leaving 11 bases unmatched. Germline V gene lookup returns CDR1 DFQATT and CDR2 SNEGSKA (reference sequence). CDR3 loop: CSAMPLREAYNEQFF. Written as DNA, the CDR3 is TGCAGTGCGATGCCCCTGCGGGAGGCTTACAATGAGCAGTTCTTC.

This clonotype occurred many times. The chain links TRBV5-1 to TRBJ2-3; D is perhaps TRBD2 (6 bases). In germline, CDR1 is SGHRS, CDR2 YFSETQ. V gave up 4 bases and J gave up 1 base, with 16 bases separating them. This CDR3 has 16 residues. The DNA of the CDR3 is TGCGCCAGCAGCCCGCCCCGTTCTAGCGGCACAGATACGCAGTATTTT. The encoded protein is CASSPPRSSGTDTQYF.

This clonotype has at least ten counts. V gene TRBV5-1 combines with J gene TRBJ2-5, with 9 bases lining up with TRBD2. CDR1 SGHRS and CDR2 YFSETQ come from the germline V gene. J gave up 5 bases and V 0 bases, and 8 bases lay outside the gene matches. This CDR3 contains 16 residues. CDR3 sequence reads: CASSLGGSGSLETQYF. The CDR3 bases are TGCGCCAGCAGCTTGGGCGGTAGCGGGAGTTTGGAGACCCAGTACTTC.

This clonotype was counted between two and nine times. The chain joins TRBV19 to TRBJ2-7, with 7 bases that match TRBD1. J lost 3 bases, V lost 9 bases, and 11 bases had no gene match. Germline-derived CDR1 and CDR2 are LNHDA and SQIVND (reference sequence). The CDR3 is made up of 14 amino acids. The CDR3, as DNA: TGTGCCAGCTCAATGGGGACAGAGGACTACGAGCAGTACTTC. It encodes CASSMGTEDYEQYF. The variable domain in full, with the rest retrieved from reference TRBV19 and TRBJ2-7, is DGGITQSPKYLFRKEGQNVTLSCEQNLNHDAMYWYRQDPGQGLRLIYYSQIVNDFQKGDIAEGYSVSREKKESFPLTVTSAQKNPTAFYLCASSMGTEDYEQYFGPGTRLTVT.

This clonotype has a count of ten or more. This chain connects TRBV20-1 to TRBJ1-1; D possibly corresponds to TRBD1 (6 bases). Germline V gene lookup returns CDR1 DFQATT and CDR2 SNEGSKA (reference sequence). The V gene lost 2 bases and the J gene lost 1 base, with 11 bases spanning the gap. The CDR3 has 14 residues. The CDR3 loop reads CSARLDSSNTEAFF. The CDR3 DNA sequence: TGCAGTGCTAGATTGGACAGTTCGAACACTGAAGCTTTCTTT.

This chain uses TRBV7-6 with TRBJ2-3; 8 bases agree with TRBD1. This CDR3 region has 15 residues. Germline lookup yields CDR1 SGHVS and CDR2 FNYEAQ. V shed 6 bases, J shed 2 bases, and the junction held 7 bases outside the gene matches. The CDR3 region is CASRPTGQVTDTQYF. CDR3 DNA: TGTGCCAGCAGGCCAACGGGACAGGTCACAGATACGCAGTATTTT.

This clonotype was found many times. The chain uses TRBV5-1 and TRBJ2-2; D possibly matches TRBD1 or TRBD2 (5 bases each). V lost 4 bases and J 5 bases, leaving 18 bases between the germline ends. This CDR3 has 16 residues. Germline CDR1 and CDR2: SGHRS and YFSETQ. CDR3 sequence: CASSRSGLEGTGELFF. The CDR3 DNA reads as TGCGCCAGCAGCAGAAGTGGTCTCGAGGGGACCGGGGAGCTGTTTTTT.

This clonotype was picked up many times. The chain links TRBV9 to TRBJ2-1; TRBD1 or TRBD2 may be the D gene (6 bases each). V lost 0 bases, J lost 9 bases, and 19 bases lay in between. This CDR3 has 16 residues. From germline, CDR1 is SGDLS and CDR2 YYNGEE. CDR3 protein: CASSVELGGAWGEQFF. The DNA for the CDR3 is TGTGCCAGCAGCGTAGAGTTGGGGGGCGCTTGGGGTGAGCAGTTCTTC. The full variable domain, with the rest looked up from reference TRBV9 and TRBJ2-1, is DSGVTQTPKHLITATGQRVTLRCSPRSGDLSVYWYQQSLDQGLQFLIQYYNGEERAKGNILERFSAQQFPDLHSELNLSSLELGDSALYFCASSVELGGAWGEQFFGPGTRLTVL.

Ten or more counts support this clonotype. V gene TRBV6-1 combines with J gene TRBJ2-3, with 11 bases aligning to TRBD2. Germline trimming cut 6 bases from V and 4 bases from J; bases unmatched to any gene: 6. This CDR3 has 15 residues. Per the germline V gene, CDR1 is MNHNS and CDR2 is SASEGT. CDR3 sequence (DNA): TGTGCCAGCAGCGACCAACTAGCGGGAGCAGATACGCAGTATTTT. Protein: CASSDQLAGADTQYF.

This clonotype was counted ten times or more. The V gene is TRBV3-1, the J gene TRBJ2-5; TRBD2 matches at 9 bases. Germline V gene sequence: CDR1 LGHDT, CDR2 YNNKEL (reference sequence). This CDR3 has 15 residues. The J segment lost 4 bases and the V segment lost 0 bases, leaving 3 bases of the junction unmatched. Here the CDR3 reads CASSQDGTSPETQYF. As DNA, the CDR3 is TGTGCCAGCAGCCAAGATGGGACTAGCCCAGAGACCCAGTACTTC.

This clonotype was seen ten or more times. V and J are TRBV5-5 and TRBJ2-2; 8 nucleotides line up with TRBD1. CDR3 length equals 16 residues. V lost 5 bases and J lost 0; bases outside the gene matches: 6. Per the germline V gene, CDR1 is SGHKS and CDR2 is YYEKEE (reference sequence). This CDR3 is CASRFETGANTGELFF. CDR3 DNA: TGTGCCAGCAGATTCGAGACAGGGGCGAACACCGGGGAGCTGTTTTTT.